This TCR beta chain was identified in a study of regulatory T cells in long-lasting Graves disease. The length of the CDR3 is 16 residues. The V gene end was trimmed by 5 bases and the J gene end by 7 bases; junction bases not matched to a gene: 12. Germline V gene data show CDR1 as LNHDA and CDR2 as SQIVND (reference sequence). At least ten counts were recorded for this clonotype. Documented time point: persistent/refractory GD, antithyroid drugs over 5 years with positive TRAb. Researchers made the TCR library from RNA that was extracted from PBMCs. Relying on iRepertoire HTBI primers and Arm-PCR of CDR3 regions, the team built TCR beta libraries. TCRdb ran MiXCR on the multiplex PCR reads and lists one entry per CDR3 protein. The data hold a few hundred thousand distinct CDR3 sequences, with around 22% observed a single time.

This TCR came from a female donor with Graves disease. The source was peripheral blood mononuclear cells (PBMCs), collected when the disease was refractory, from a patient treated with antithyroid drugs. The chain carries TRBV19 and TRBJ1-5; 9 bases agree with TRBD1. CDR3 region: CASSQWGQGAGQPQHF. Here the CDR3 DNA reads TGTGCCAGTAGTCAATGGGGACAGGGAGCGGGGCAGCCCCAGCATTTT.